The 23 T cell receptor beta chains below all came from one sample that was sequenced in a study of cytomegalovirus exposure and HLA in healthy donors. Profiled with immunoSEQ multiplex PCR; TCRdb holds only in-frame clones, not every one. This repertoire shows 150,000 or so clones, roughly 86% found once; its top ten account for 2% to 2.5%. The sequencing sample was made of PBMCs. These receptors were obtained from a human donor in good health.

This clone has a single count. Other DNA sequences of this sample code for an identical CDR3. CDR3 nucleotides: TGTGCCTGGAGTGTATCTGTGAACACTGAAGCTTTCTTT. As protein: CAWSVSVNTEAFF. V usage is TRBV30 and J usage is TRBJ1-1; D remains ambiguous. V dropped 0 bases and J dropped 0 bases, with 5 bases sitting between them. This CDR3 is built from 13 residues. Germline lookup yields CDR1 GTSNPN and CDR2 SVGIG (reference sequence).

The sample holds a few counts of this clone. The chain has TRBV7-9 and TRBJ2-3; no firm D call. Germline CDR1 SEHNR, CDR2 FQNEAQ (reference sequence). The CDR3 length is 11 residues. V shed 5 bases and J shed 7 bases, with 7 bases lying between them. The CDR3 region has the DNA TGTGCCAGCAGCCCACAAAATACGCAGTATTTT. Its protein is CASSPQNTQYF.

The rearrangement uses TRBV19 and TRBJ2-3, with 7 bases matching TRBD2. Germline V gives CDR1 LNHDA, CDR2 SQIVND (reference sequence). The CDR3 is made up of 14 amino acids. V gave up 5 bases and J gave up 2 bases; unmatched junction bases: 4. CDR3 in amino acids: CASSWGGFTDTQYF. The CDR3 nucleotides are TGTGCCAGTAGTTGGGGGGGGTTCACAGATACGCAGTATTTT.

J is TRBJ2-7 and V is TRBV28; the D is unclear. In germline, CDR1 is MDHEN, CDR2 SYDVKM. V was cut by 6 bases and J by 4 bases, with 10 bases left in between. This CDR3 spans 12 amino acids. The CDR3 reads CASSTPGYEQYF. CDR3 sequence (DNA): TGTGCCAGCAGCACCCCAGGTTACGAGCAGTACTTC.

CDR3 coding DNA: TGTGCCAGCAGCTTGATGAAGAACGCCTGGGGCAGTTCTAACTATGGCTACACCTTC. Its protein product is CASSLMKNAWGSSNYGYTF. The chain has TRBV5-6 and TRBJ1-2; weak D call: TRBD1 (5 bases). The CDR3 is 19 residues long. V lost 1 base, J lost 0 bases, and 22 bases lay in between. CDR1 and CDR2 (germline): SGHDT, YYEEEE.

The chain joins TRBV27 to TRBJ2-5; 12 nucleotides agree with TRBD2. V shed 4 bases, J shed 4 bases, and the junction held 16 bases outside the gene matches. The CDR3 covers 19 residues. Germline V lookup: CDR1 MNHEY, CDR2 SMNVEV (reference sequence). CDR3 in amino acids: CASSSTPRLAGDPRETQYF. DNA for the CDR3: TGTGCCAGCAGTTCCACCCCCCGACTAGCGGGAGACCCACGAGAGACCCAGTACTTC.

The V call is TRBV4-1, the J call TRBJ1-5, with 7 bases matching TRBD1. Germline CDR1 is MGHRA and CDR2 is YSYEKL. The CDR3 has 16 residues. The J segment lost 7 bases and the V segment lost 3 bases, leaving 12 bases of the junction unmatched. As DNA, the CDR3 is TGCGCCAGCAGCCAGCTTCCAACAGGGGTTGTCCAGCCCCAGCATTTT. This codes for CASSQLPTGVVQPQHF.

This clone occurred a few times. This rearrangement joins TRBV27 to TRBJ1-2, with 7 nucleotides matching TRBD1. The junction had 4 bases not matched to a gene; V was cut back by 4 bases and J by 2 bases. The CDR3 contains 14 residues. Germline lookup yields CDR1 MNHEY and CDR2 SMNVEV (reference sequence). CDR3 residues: CASSSGQWNYGYTF. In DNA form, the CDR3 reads TGTGCCAGCAGTTCGGGACAGTGGAACTATGGCTACACCTTC.

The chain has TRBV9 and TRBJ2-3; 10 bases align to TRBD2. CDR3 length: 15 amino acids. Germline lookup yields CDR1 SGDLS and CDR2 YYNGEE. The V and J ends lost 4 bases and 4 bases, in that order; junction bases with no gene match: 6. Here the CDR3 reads CASSLAGGGADTQYF. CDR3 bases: TGTGCCAGCAGCTTAGCGGGGGGAGGGGCAGATACGCAGTATTTT. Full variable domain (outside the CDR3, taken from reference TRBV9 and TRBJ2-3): DSGVTQTPKHLITATGQRVTLRCSPRSGDLSVYWYQQSLDQGLQFLIQYYNGEERAKGNILERFSAQQFPDLHSELNLSSLELGDSALYFCASSLAGGGADTQYFGPGTRLTVL.

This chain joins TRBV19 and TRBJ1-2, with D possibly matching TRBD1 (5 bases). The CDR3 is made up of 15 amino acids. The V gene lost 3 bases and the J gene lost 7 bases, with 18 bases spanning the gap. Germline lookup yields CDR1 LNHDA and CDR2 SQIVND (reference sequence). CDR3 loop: CASSIGGAGRIGYTF. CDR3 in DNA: TGTGCCAGTAGTATTGGCGGGGCCGGGAGGATTGGCTACACCTTC.

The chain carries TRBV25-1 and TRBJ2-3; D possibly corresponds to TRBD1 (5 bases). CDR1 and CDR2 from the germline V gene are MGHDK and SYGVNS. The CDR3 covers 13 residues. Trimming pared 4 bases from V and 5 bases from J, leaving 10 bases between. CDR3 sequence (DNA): TGTGCCAGCAGTGCCCCCAGGGAAGATACGCAGTATTTT. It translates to CASSAPREDTQYF.

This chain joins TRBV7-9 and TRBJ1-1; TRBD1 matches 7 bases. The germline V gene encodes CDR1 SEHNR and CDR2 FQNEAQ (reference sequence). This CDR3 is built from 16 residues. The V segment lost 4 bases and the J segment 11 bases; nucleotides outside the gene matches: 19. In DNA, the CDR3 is TGTGCCAGCAGCTACACTTTAGACAGGGCTCCCTTGGGGGCTTTCTTT. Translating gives CASSYTLDRAPLGAFF.

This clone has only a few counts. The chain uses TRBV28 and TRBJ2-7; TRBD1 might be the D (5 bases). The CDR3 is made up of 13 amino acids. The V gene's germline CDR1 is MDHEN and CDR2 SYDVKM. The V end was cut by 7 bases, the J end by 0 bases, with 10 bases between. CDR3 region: CASKGVTSYEQYF. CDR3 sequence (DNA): TGTGCCAGCAAAGGGGTTACCTCCTACGAGCAGTACTTC.

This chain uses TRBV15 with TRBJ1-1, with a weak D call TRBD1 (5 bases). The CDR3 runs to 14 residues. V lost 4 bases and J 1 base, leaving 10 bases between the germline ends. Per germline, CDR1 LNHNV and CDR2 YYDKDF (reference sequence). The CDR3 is CATSIFQGNTEAFF. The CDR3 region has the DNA TGTGCCACCAGCATATTTCAGGGGAACACTGAAGCTTTCTTT. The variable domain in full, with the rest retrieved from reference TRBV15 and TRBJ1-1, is DAMVIQNPRYQVTQFGKPVTLSCSQTLNHNVMYWYQQKSSQAPKLLFHYYDKDFNNEADTPDNFQSRRPNTSFCFLDIRSPGLGDTAMYLCATSIFQGNTEAFFGQGTRLTVV.

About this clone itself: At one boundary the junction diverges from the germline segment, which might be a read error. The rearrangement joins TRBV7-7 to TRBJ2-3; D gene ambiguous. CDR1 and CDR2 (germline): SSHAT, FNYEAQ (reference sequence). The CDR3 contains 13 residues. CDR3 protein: CASSLGHTDTQYF. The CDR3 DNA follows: TGTGCTAGCAGCTTAGGGCACACAGATACGCAGTATTTT.

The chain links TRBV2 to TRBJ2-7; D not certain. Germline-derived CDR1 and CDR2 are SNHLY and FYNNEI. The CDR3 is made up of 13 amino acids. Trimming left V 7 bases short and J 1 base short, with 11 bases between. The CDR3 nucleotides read TGTGCCAGCAAAGCAGCGTTTTCCTACGAGCAGTACTTC. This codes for CASKAAFSYEQYF.

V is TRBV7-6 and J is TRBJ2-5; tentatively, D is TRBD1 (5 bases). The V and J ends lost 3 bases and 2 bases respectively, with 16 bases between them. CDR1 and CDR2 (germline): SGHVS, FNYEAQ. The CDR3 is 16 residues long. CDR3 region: CASSFRPRVTQETQYF. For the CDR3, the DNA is TGTGCCAGCAGCTTCCGGCCCAGGGTTACACAAGAGACCCAGTACTTC.

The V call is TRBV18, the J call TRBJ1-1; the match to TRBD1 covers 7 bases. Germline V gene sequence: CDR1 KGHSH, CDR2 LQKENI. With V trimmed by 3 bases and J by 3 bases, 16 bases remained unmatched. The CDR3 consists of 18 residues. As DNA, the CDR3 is TGTGCCAGCTCACCGGTCGTCCAGGGGGTGTGGGTCGACACTGAAGCTTTCTTT. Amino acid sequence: CASSPVVQGVWVDTEAFF.

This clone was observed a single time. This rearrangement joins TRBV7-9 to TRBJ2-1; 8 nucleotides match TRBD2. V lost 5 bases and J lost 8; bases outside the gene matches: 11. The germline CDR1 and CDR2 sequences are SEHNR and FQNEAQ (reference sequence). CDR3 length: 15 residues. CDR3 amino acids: CASSQAGGGIYEQFF. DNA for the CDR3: TGTGCCAGCAGCCAGGCGGGGGGAGGTATCTATGAGCAGTTCTTC.

As DNA, the CDR3 is TGTGCCAGCAGTCCCAGGGGGCCCATCGAACCCCAGCATTTT. This translates into CASSPRGPIEPQHF. The J gene is TRBJ1-5, the V gene TRBV2, with 8 bases aligning to TRBD1. Germline V lookup: CDR1 SNHLY, CDR2 FYNNEI. The trim removed 5 bases at V and 10 bases at J, leaving 10 bases unmatched. This CDR3 has 14 amino acids.

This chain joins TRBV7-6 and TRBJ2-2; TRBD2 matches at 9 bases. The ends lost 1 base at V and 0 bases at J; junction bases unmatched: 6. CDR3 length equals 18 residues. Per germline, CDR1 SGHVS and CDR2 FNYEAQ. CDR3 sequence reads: CASSLVSTSGANTGELFF. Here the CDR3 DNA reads TGTGCCAGCAGCTTAGTCTCGACTAGCGGTGCGAACACCGGGGAGCTGTTTTTT.

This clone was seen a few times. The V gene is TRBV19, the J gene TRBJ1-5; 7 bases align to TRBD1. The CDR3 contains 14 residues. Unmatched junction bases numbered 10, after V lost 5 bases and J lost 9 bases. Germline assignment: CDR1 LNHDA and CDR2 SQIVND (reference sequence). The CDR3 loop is CASSVWTGDRPQHF. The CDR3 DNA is TGTGCCAGTAGTGTATGGACAGGCGATAGGCCCCAGCATTTT.

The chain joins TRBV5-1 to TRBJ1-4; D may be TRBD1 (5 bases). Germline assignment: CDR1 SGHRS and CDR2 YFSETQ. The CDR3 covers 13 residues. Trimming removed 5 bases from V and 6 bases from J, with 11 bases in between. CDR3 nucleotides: TGCGCCAGCAGGGGGACGGGAGATGAAAAACTGTTTTTT. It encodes CASRGTGDEKLFF.